This T cell receptor (beta chain) was recovered during a study of T-cell reconstitution after alpha-beta-depleted transplantation in children. Regarding the study as a whole: When one year had passed after transplant, most T-cell counts and diversity came from newly produced T cells. There were reportedly several hundred expanded graft clones from which alpha-beta T cells came about two months after transplant. Several patients had high TCRbeta diversity at day 60; it came from surviving recipient T cells and thymic progenitors.

This clonotype is categorized as medium-sized (0.01 to 0.1%). The antigen remains unidentified. A TCRbeta library incorporating unique molecular identifiers was prepared. One entry per CDR3 protein results from TCRdb running MiXCR on the PCR reads. The sample contains around 30,000 distinct CDR3 sequences, around 7% of which appear only once. There are 12 residues in the CDR3. Between the trimmed V and J ends, which lost 3 bases and 9 bases, there was a span of 12 bases. The germline CDR1 and CDR2 sequences are DFQATT and SNEGSKA (reference sequence). This clonotype originated in a child younger than two who had a stem cell transplant for acute myeloid leukemia, so the T cells may come from the graft donor. The material sequenced was peripheral blood, taken 60 days after TCRalphabeta/CD19-depleted stem cell transplant. The rearrangement links TRBV20-1 to TRBJ2-1, with D possibly TRBD2 on 5 matching bases. CDR3 sequence: CSASDPRAEQFF. The CDR3 nucleotides read TGCAGTGCTAGCGACCCGCGGGCTGAGCAGTTCTTC.